These 17 T cell receptor beta chains were sequenced from one sample in a study of blood T cell repertoires in COVID-19. Using immunoSEQ multiplex PCR, the repertoire was profiled, and TCRdb retains in-frame clones only, with some absent. The data contain approximately 170,000 clones, around 80% of them seen just once; the ten biggest clones take up around a fifth. The material sequenced was PBMCs or T cells enriched from blood (not recorded which). The receptors were sampled from a woman in her sixties or seventies in a cohort exposed to, infected with or recovered from COVID-19 (not recorded which).

The rearrangement joins TRBV3-1 (or the pseudogene TRBV3-2) to TRBJ2-7; TRBD2 aligns across 10 bases. The CDR3 extends over 14 amino acids. The V gene's germline CDR1 is LGHDT and CDR2 YNNKEL (reference sequence). The V gene end was trimmed by 4 bases and the J gene end by 2 bases; junction bases not matched to a gene: 2. CDR3 sequence reads: CASSLLAGAYEQYF. The DNA for the CDR3 is TGTGCCAGCAGCCTTCTAGCGGGGGCCTACGAGCAGTACTTC.

V is TRBV15 and J is TRBJ1-1; no reliable D call. The germline V gene has CDR1 LNHNV and CDR2 YYDKDF (reference sequence). V dropped 1 base and J dropped 3 bases, with 6 bases sitting between them. The CDR3 is made up of 13 amino acids. In nucleotides, the CDR3 is TGTGCCACCAGCAGAGGTCAGGACACTGAAGCTTTCTTT. Encoded protein: CATSRGQDTEAFF. Variable domain in full (rest from reference TRBV15 and TRBJ1-1): DAMVIQNPRYQVTQFGKPVTLSCSQTLNHNVMYWYQQKSSQAPKLLFHYYDKDFNNEADTPDNFQSRRPNTSFCFLDIRSPGLGDTAMYLCATSRGQDTEAFFGQGTRLTVV.

This rearrangement joins TRBV4-3 to TRBJ2-5, with a possible D match to TRBD1 (6 bases). The V gene lost 0 bases and the J gene lost 4 bases, with 9 bases spanning the gap. Germline CDR1 LGHNA, CDR2 YSLEER. CDR3 length: 14 residues. DNA for the CDR3: TGCGCCAGCAGCCAAGATTCAGGGGCAGAGACCCAGTACTTC. It yields the protein CASSQDSGAETQYF.

On this clone itself: One end of the junction fails to match germline, which may point to a read error. The chain joins TRBV7-7 to TRBJ2-1; D is perhaps TRBD2 (5 bases). Germline assignment: CDR1 SSHAT and CDR2 FNYEAQ (reference sequence). The CDR3 runs 17 residues. In DNA form, the CDR3 reads TGTGCTAGCAGCTTAGTCGTCGGGCAGGCGGGCTACAATGAGCAGTTCTTC. Translating gives CASSLVVGQAGYNEQFF. The full variable domain, in which reference TRBV7-7 and TRBJ2-1 provide the parts outside the CDR3, is GAGVSQSPRYKVTKRGQDVTLRCDPISSHATLYWYQQALGQGPEFLTYFNYEAQPDKSGLPSDRFSAERPEGSISTLTIQRTEQRDSAMYRCASSLVVGQAGYNEQFFGPGTRLTVL.

This chain connects TRBV20-1 to TRBJ1-2; D unresolved. The CDR3 extends over 11 amino acids. CDR1 and CDR2 from the germline V gene are DFQATT and SNEGSKA (reference sequence). V gave up 7 bases and J gave up 1 base, with 7 bases separating them. The CDR3 DNA reads as TGCAGTGGCTACGTTAACTATGGCTACACCTTC. The encoded protein is CSGYVNYGYTF.

V gene TRBV6-5 combines with J gene TRBJ2-4; 10 bases align to TRBD1. Trimming at V came to 8 bases and at J to 6 bases, leaving 1 base not matched to a gene. Germline CDR1 MNHEY, CDR2 SVGAGI. The CDR3 has 12 residues. The CDR3 region is CASRDRGNIQYF. CDR3 nucleotide sequence: TGTGCCAGCCGGGACAGGGGAAACATTCAGTACTTC.

The chain employs TRBV5-4 and TRBJ2-3; 10 nucleotides line up with TRBD2. V trimming: 3 bases; J trimming: 2 bases; junction bases outside the gene matches: 6. Looked up from germline, CDR1 is SGHNT and CDR2 is YYREEE (reference sequence). The CDR3 runs 16 residues. CDR3 coding DNA: TGTGCCAGCAGCTCTAGCGGGAGAGGGATCACAGATACGCAGTATTTT. This encodes CASSSSGRGITDTQYF.

CDR3 amino acids: CASSSQGISPLHF. The CDR3 nucleotides read TGTGCCAGCAGCTCCCAGGGGATCTCACCCCTCCACTTT. The chain combines TRBV5-4 with TRBJ1-6, with TRBD1 as a possible D gene (6 bases). Per germline, CDR1 SGHNT and CDR2 YYREEE (reference sequence). CDR3 size: 13 residues. V was trimmed by 3 bases and J by 10 bases, leaving 11 bases between them.

The rearrangement joins TRBV28 to TRBJ2-1; the match to TRBD2 covers 8 bases. The V gene's germline CDR1 is MDHEN and CDR2 SYDVKM. Germline trimming cut 5 bases from V and 6 bases from J; bases unmatched to any gene: 9. The CDR3 sequence is 15 residues long. In DNA, the CDR3 is TGTGCCAGCAGTAAAGAAGCGGGAGTAGTCAATGAGCAGTTCTTC. As protein: CASSKEAGVVNEQFF.

The V call is TRBV6-5, the J call TRBJ2-7; D is uncertain. Looked up from germline, CDR1 is MNHEY and CDR2 is SVGAGI. The CDR3 contains 13 residues. Between the trimmed V and J ends, which lost 6 bases and 3 bases, there was a span of 12 bases. CDR3 sequence (DNA): TGTGCCAGCAGCTCCCGAGCTGGCTACGAGCAGTACTTC. Amino acid sequence: CASSSRAGYEQYF.

The chain recombines TRBV7-2 with TRBJ1-6; TRBD1 aligns across 7 bases. CDR3 length equals 14 residues. The junction had 3 bases not matched to a gene; V was cut back by 5 bases and J by 5 bases. CDR1 and CDR2 from the germline V gene are SGHTA and FQGNSA. The CDR3 DNA follows: TGTGCCAGCAGCCGGACAGGAAATAATTCACCCCTCCACTTT. This sequence encodes CASSRTGNNSPLHF. Full variable domain (missing parts from reference TRBV7-2 and TRBJ1-6): GAGVSQSPSNKVTEKGKDVELRCDPISGHTALYWYRQSLGQGLEFLIYFQGNSAPDKSGLPSDRFSAERTGGSVSTLTIQRTQQEDSAVYLCASSRTGNNSPLHFGNGTRLTVT.

Here the CDR3 reads CASSLYPSGPLHF. CDR3 in DNA: TGTGCCAGCAGTTTATATCCCTCGGGGCCCCTCCACTTT. The chain is built from TRBV27 and TRBJ1-6; D not resolved. This CDR3 has 13 residues. V was pared by 1 base and J by 13 bases, with 11 bases between. Germline lookup yields CDR1 MNHEY and CDR2 SMNVEV (reference sequence).

In its sample, this clone was seen once. This sequence joins TRBV5-1 and TRBJ1-5; TRBD1 might be the D (5 bases). Germline V gene sequence: CDR1 SGHRS, CDR2 YFSETQ. V shed 0 bases and J shed 0 bases, with 7 bases lying between them. The CDR3 has 15 residues. The CDR3 region is CASSLGQISNQPQHF. The DNA of the CDR3 is TGCGCCAGCAGCTTGGGACAGATTAGCAATCAGCCCCAGCATTTT.

The gene calls are TRBV19 and TRBJ2-4; maybe TRBD1 (6 bases). Germline loops: CDR1 LNHDA, CDR2 SQIVND (reference sequence). The CDR3 runs to 16 residues. Trimming cost V 10 bases and J 0 bases, with 19 bases left between them. The CDR3 region is CANRDTRTLAKNIQYF. The CDR3 bases are TGTGCCAACCGGGACACCCGGACACTAGCCAAAAACATTCAGTACTTC.

The V gene is TRBV7-9, the J gene TRBJ2-7, with 8 positions matching TRBD1. The CDR3 consists of 14 residues. The ends lost 5 bases at V and 3 bases at J; junction bases unmatched: 6. Germline V CDR1 and CDR2: SEHNR, FQNEAQ (reference sequence). The DNA of the CDR3 is TGTGCCAGCAGCACGGACAGGGCCTACTACGAGCAGTACTTC. Residues: CASSTDRAYYEQYF. Complete variable domain (other parts from reference TRBV7-9 and TRBJ2-7): DTGVSQNPRHKITKRGQNVTFRCDPISEHNRLYWYRQTLGQGPEFLTYFQNEAQLEKSRLLSDRFSAERPKGSFSTLEIQRTEQGDSAMYLCASSTDRAYYEQYFGPGTRLTVT.

The gene calls are TRBV10-3 and TRBJ1-1; 7 bases align to TRBD1. J gave up 0 bases and V 10 bases, and 8 bases lay outside the gene matches. CDR1 is ENHRY, CDR2 SYGVKD, per germline. The CDR3 contains 14 residues. CDR3 DNA: TGTGCCACCCGACTACAGGGGATGAACACTGAAGCTTTCTTT. Translated, it gives CATRLQGMNTEAFF.

A few counts support this clone. The chain joins TRBV2 to TRBJ2-3; tentative D call: TRBD1 (5 bases). Germline V gene sequence: CDR1 SNHLY, CDR2 FYNNEI. The CDR3 contains 11 residues. The V end was cut by 7 bases, the J end by 4 bases, with 6 bases between. CDR3 DNA sequence: TGTGCCAGCATCAGGGCAGATACGCAGTATTTT. Protein sequence: CASIRADTQYF.